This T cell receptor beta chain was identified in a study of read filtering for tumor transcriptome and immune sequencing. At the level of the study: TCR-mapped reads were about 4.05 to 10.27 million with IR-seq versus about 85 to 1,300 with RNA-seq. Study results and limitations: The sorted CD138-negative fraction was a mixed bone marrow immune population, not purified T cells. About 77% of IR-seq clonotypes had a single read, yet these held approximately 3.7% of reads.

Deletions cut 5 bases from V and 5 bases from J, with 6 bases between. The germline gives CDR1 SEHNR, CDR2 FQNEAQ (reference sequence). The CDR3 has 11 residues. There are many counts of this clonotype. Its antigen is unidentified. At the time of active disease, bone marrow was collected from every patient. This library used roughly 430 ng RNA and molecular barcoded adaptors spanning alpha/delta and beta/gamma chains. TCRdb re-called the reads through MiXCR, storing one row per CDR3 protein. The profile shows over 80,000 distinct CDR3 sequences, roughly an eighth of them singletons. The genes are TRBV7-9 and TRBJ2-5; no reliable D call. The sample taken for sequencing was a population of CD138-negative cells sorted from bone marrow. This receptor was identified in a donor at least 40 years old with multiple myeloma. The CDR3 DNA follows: TGTGCCAGCAGCCCGAGGGAGACCCAGTACTTC. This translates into CASSPRETQYF.